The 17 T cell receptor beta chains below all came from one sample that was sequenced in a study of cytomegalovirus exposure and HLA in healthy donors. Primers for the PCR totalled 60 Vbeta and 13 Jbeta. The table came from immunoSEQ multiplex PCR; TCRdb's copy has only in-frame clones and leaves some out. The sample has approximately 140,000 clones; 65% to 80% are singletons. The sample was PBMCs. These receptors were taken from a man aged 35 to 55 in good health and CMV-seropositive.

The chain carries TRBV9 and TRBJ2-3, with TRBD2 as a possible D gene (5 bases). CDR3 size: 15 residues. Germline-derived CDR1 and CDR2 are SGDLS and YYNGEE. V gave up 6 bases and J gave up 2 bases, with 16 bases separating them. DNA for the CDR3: TGTGCCAGCAACCTAGGAGGCGGACCCACAGATACGCAGTATTTT. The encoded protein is CASNLGGGPTDTQYF.

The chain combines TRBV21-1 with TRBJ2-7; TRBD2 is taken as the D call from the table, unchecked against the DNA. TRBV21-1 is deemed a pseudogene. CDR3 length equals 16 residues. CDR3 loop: CASGERWRNSDYEQYF. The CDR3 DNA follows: TGTGCCAGCGGGGAGCGGTGGAGAAATTCTGACTACGAGCAGTACTTC.

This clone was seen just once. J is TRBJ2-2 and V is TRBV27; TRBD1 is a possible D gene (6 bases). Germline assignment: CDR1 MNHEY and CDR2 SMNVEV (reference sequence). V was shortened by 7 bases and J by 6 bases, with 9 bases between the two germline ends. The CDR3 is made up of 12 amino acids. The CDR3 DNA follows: TGTGCCAGCAAGCAGGGGTCCGGGGAGCTGTTTTTT. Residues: CASKQGSGELFF.

As DNA, the CDR3 is TGTGCCAGCAGTAGCCTAGAAAGAGGCGAGCAGTTCTTC. Translating it yields CASSSLERGEQFF. The chain employs TRBV6-4 and TRBJ2-1, with no clear D. Germline values: CDR1 MRHNA, CDR2 SNTAGT. CDR3 length equals 13 residues. V was shortened by 5 bases and J by 10 bases, with 15 bases between the two germline ends.

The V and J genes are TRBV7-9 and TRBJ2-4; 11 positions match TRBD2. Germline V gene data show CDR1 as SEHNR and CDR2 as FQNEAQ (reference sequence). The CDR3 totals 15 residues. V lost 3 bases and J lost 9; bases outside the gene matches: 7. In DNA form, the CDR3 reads TGTGCCAGCAGCTTGACTAGCGGGACGGGGGTCATTCAGTACTTC. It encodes CASSLTSGTGVIQYF.

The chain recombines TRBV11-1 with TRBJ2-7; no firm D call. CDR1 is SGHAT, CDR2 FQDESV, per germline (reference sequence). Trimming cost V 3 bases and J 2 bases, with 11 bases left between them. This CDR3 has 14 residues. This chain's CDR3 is CASSLGRSAYEQYF. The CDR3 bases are TGTGCCAGCAGCTTGGGCAGGTCCGCCTACGAGCAGTACTTC.

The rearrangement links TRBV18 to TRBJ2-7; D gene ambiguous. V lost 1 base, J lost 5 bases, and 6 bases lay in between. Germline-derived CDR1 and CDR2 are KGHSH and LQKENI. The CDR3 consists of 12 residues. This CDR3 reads CASSPQRDEQYF. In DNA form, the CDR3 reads TGTGCCAGCTCACCACAACGAGACGAGCAGTACTTC.

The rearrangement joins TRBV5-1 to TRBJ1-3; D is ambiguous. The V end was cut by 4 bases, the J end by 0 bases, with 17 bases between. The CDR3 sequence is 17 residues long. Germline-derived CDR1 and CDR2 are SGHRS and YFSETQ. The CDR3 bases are TGCGCCAGCAGCCTCTCGGCGAACGGACTCTCTGGAAACACCATATATTTT. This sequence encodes CASSLSANGLSGNTIYF.

The CDR3 region is CSVTGQMNTEAFF. The CDR3 nucleotides read TGCAGCGTTACCGGACAGATGAACACTGAAGCTTTCTTT. The J gene is TRBJ1-1, the V gene TRBV29-1, with a possible D match to TRBD1 (6 bases). Between the trimmed V and J ends, which lost 5 bases and 0 bases, there was a span of 10 bases. This CDR3 has 13 amino acids. The V gene's germline CDR1 is SQVTM and CDR2 ANQGSEA.

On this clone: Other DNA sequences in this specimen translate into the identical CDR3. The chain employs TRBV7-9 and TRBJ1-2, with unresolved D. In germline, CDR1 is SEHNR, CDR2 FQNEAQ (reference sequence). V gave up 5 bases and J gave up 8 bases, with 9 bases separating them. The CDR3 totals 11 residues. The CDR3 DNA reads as TGTGCCAGCAGCCTCCGGGGAGGCTACACCTTC. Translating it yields CASSLRGGYTF.

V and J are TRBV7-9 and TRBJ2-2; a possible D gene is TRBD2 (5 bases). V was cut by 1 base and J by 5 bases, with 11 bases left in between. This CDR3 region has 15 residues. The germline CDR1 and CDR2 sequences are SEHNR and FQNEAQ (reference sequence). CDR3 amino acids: CASSLGGMQTGELFF. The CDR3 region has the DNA TGTGCCAGCAGCTTAGGAGGGATGCAGACCGGGGAGCTGTTTTTT.

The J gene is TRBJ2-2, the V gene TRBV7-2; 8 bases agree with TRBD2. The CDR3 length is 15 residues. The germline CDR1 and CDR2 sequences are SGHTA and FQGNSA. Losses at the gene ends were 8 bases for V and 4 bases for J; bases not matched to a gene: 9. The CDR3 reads CASVAGLLSTGELFF. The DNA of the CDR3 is TGTGCCAGCGTAGCGGGACTTTTGTCCACCGGGGAGCTGTTTTTT.

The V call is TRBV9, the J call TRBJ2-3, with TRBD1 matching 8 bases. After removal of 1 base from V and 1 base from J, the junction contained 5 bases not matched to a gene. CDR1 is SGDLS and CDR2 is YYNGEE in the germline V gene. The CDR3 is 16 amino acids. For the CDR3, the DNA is TGTGCCAGCAGCGTATCCGACAGGGGAGGCACAGATACGCAGTATTTT. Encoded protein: CASSVSDRGGTDTQYF.

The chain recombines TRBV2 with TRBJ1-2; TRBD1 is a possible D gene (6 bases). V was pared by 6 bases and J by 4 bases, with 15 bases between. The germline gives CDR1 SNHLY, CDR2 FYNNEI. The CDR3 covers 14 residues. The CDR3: CASSEQGIPYGYTF. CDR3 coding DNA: TGTGCCAGCAGCGAACAGGGAATTCCCTATGGCTACACCTTC.

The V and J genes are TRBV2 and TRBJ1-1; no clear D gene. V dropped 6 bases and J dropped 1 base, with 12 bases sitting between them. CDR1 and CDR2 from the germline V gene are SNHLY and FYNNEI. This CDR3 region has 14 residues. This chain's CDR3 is CASSYTRENTEAFF. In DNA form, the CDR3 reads TGTGCCAGCAGCTATACCCGGGAGAACACTGAAGCTTTCTTT.

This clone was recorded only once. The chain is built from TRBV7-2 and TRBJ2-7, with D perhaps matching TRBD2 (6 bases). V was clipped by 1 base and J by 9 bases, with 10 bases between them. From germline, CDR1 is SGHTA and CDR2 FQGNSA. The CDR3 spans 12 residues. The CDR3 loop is CASSLEGRRQYF. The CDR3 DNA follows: TGTGCCAGCAGCTTAGAGGGGAGGCGGCAGTACTTC.

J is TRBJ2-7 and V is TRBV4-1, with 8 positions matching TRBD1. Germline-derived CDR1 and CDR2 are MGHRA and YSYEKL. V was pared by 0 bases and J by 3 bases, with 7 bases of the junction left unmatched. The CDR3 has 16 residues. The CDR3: CASSQDTGQGLYEQYF. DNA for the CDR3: TGCGCCAGCAGCCAAGATACCGGACAGGGACTCTACGAGCAGTACTTC.